The T cell receptor (beta chain) under discussion was sequenced for a study of T cell repertoires in cytomegalovirus infection. Study findings and constraints: Across the ex vivo response, the dominant clonotypes were HLA-C-restricted CMV-specific TCR beta clonotypes.

TCRdb passed the reads through MiXCR, listing each CDR3 protein once. The sample has about 110,000 distinct CDR3 sequences; 25% to 35% are singletons. This clonotype occurred many times. Its antigen is unknown. The germline V gene has CDR1 SSHAT and CDR2 FNYEAQ (reference sequence). With 5 bases removed from V and 6 bases from J, the gap between germline ends came to 27 bases. The CDR3 loop spans 18 amino acids. The TCR comes from a human donor in good health (CMV status not recorded). Some clones in this sample may be carry-over from other donors' samples. This sample comprised CD8+ T cells from cultured PBMCs, obtained from culture after CMV antigen stimulation. The chain recombines TRBV7-7 with TRBJ2-3, with D perhaps matching TRBD2 (6 bases). The CDR3 is CASSPTAGGAGPRDTQYF. DNA for the CDR3: TGTGCCAGCAGCCCAACGGCCGGGGGAGCGGGCCCTCGGGATACGCAGTATTTT.